This T cell receptor beta chain was identified in a study of OX40 agonist ivuxolimab in advanced cancers. About the study: Dose-escalation patients were diagnosed with hepatocellular carcinoma, melanoma, renal cell cancer or head and neck cancer. A partial response was reached by three patients: one with hepatocellular carcinoma and two with cutaneous melanoma. Broader study findings: Among the least clonally expanded were partial responders at 0.1-3.0 mg/kg.

V was cut by 3 bases and J by 5 bases, with 8 bases left in between. The CDR3 consists of 13 residues. Germline-derived CDR1 and CDR2 are SGHAT and FQNNGV. Blood draws occurred at baseline, cycle 4 day 1, and cycle 7 day 1. Worth noting for this clone: Its antigen is still unknown.

The table came from immunoSEQ multiplex PCR; TCRdb's copy has only in-frame clones and leaves some out. The profile shows 55,000 to 65,000 clones, roughly nine tenths of them singletons. The chain employs TRBV11-2 and TRBJ2-1; possible D gene TRBD1, 6 bases. The source material was CD4+ or CD8+ T cells sorted from blood, sampled in a trial of the OX40 agonist ivuxolimab. This sequence was found in an adult with an advanced solid tumor such as melanoma, head and neck, liver or kidney cancer. The CDR3 reads CASSFNRDNEQFF. CDR3 sequence (DNA): TGTGCCAGCAGCTTTAACAGGGACAATGAGCAGTTCTTC.